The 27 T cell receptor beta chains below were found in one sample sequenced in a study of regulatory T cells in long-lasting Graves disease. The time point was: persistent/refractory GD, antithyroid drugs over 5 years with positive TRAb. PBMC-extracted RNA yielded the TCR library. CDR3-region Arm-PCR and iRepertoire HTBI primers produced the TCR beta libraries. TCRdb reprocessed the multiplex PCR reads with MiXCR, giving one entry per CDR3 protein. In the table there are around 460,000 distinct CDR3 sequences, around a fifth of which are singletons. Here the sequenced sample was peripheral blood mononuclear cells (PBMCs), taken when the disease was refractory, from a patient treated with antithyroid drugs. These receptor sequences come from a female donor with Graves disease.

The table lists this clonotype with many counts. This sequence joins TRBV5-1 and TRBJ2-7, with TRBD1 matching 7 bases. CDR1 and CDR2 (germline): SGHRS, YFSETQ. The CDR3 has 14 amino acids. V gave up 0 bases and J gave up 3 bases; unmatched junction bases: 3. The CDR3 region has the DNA TGCGCCAGCAGCTTGGTGACAGGGAGCTACGAGCAGTACTTC. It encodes CASSLVTGSYEQYF.

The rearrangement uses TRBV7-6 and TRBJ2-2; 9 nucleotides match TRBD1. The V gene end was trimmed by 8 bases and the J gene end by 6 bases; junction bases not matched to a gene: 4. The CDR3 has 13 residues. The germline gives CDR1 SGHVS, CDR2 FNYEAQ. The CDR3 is CASGTGMAGELFF. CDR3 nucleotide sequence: TGTGCCAGCGGGACAGGGATGGCCGGGGAGCTGTTTTTT.

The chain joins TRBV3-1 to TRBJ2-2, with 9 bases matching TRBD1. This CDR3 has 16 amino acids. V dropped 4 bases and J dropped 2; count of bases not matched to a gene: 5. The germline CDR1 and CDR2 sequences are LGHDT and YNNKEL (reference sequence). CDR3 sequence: CASSRWGQGNTGELFF. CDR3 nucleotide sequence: TGTGCCAGCAGCCGGTGGGGACAGGGCAACACCGGGGAGCTGTTTTTT.

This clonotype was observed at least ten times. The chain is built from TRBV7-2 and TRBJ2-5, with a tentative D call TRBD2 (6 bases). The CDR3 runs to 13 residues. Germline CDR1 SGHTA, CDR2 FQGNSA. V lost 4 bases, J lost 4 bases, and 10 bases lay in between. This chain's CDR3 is CASSSIAVETQYF. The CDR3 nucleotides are TGTGCCAGCAGCTCCATAGCGGTAGAGACCCAGTACTTC. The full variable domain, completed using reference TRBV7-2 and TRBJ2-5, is GAGVSQSPSNKVTEKGKDVELRCDPISGHTALYWYRQSLGQGLEFLIYFQGNSAPDKSGLPSDRFSAERTGGSVSTLTIQRTQQEDSAVYLCASSSIAVETQYFGPGTRLLVL.

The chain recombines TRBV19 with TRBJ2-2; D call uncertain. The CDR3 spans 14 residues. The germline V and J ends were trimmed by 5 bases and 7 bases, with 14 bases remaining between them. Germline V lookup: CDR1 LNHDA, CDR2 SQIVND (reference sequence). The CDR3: CASSAADLVGELFF. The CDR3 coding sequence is TGTGCCAGTAGTGCGGCGGACCTCGTCGGGGAGCTGTTTTTT. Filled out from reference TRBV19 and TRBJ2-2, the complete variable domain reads DGGITQSPKYLFRKEGQNVTLSCEQNLNHDAMYWYRQDPGQGLRLIYYSQIVNDFQKGDIAEGYSVSREKKESFPLTVTSAQKNPTAFYLCASSAADLVGELFFGEGSRLTVL.

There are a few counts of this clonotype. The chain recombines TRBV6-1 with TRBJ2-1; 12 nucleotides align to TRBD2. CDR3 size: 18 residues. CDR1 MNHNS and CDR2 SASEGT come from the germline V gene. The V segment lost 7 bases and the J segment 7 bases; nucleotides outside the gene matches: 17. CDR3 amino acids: CASTDPPSGRAKENEQFF. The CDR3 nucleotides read TGTGCCAGCACCGACCCTCCTAGCGGGAGGGCCAAGGAGAATGAGCAGTTCTTC.

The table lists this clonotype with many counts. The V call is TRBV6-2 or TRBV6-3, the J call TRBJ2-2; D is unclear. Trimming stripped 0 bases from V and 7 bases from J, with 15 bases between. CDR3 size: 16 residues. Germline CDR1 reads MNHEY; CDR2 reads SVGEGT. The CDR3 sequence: CASSYSVQYVYGELFF. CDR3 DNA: TGTGCCAGCAGTTACTCGGTCCAGTACGTTTACGGGGAGCTGTTTTTT.

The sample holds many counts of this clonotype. The CDR3 protein is CASSLYLGDYGYTF. CDR3 sequence (DNA): TGTGCCAGCAGTTTATACCTGGGAGATTATGGCTACACCTTC. The chain employs TRBV28 and TRBJ1-2; D gene unclear. The ends were cut back, 1 base at V and 5 bases at J, with 11 bases in the middle. CDR1 is MDHEN and CDR2 is SYDVKM in the germline V gene. The CDR3 runs to 14 residues.

CDR3 sequence (DNA): TGTGCCAGCAGCCCCCTGGGACAGCTCCAAGAGACCCAGTACTTC. Translation gives CASSPLGQLQETQYF. The chain is built from TRBV7-2 and TRBJ2-5; the match to TRBD1 covers 7 bases. The CDR3 has 15 residues. V was clipped by 5 bases and J by 1 base; unmatched bases: 7. Germline loops: CDR1 SGHTA, CDR2 FQGNSA.

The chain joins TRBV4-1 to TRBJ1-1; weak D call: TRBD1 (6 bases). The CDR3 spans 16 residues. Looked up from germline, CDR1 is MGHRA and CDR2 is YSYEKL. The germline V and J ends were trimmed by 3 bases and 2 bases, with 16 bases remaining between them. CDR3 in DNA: TGCGCCAGCAGCCAGAACCGGGGGCTAAGTAACACTGAAGCTTTCTTT. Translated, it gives CASSQNRGLSNTEAFF.

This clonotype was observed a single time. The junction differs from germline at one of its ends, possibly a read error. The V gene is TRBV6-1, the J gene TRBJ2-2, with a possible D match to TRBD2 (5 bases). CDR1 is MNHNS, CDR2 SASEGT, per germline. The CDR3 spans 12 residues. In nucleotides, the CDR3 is TGTGCCAGCAGGAGAGGTCCCGGGGAGCCGTTTTTT. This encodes CASRRGPGEPFF.

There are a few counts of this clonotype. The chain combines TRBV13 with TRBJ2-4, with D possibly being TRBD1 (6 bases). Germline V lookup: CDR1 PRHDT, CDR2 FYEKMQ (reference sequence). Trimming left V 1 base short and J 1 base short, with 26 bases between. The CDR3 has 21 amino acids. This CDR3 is CASSLEWKGHPFRGAKNIQYF. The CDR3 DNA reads TGTGCCAGCAGCTTAGAATGGAAGGGACACCCCTTCAGAGGGGCCAAAAACATTCAGTACTTC.

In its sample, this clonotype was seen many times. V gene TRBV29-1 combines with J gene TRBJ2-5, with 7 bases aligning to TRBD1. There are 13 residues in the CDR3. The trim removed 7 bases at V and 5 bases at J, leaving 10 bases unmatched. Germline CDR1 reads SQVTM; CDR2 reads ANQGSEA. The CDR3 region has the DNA TGCAGCGGGCACAGGGGTGGCGTGGAGACCCAGTACTTC. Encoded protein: CSGHRGGVETQYF.

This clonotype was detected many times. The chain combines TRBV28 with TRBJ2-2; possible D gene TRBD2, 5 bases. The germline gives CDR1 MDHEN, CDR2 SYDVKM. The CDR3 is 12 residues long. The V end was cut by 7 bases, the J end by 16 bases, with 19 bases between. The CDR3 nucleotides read TGTGCCAGCAAGACCGACGGGGTAGAGACGTTTTTT. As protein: CASKTDGVETFF.

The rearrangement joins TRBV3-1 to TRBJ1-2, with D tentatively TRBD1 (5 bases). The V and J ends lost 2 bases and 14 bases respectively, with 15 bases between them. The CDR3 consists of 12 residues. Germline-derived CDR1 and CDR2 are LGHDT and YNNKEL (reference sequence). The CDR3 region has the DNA TGTGCCAGCAGCCAAATCGGGACCCCTATGACCTTC. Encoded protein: CASSQIGTPMTF. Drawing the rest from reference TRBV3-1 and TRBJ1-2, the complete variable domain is DTAVSQTPKYLVTQMGNDKSIKCEQNLGHDTMYWYKQDSKKFLKIMFSYNNKELIINETVPNRFSPKSPDKAHLNLHINSLELGDSAVYFCASSQIGTPMTFGSGTRLTVV.

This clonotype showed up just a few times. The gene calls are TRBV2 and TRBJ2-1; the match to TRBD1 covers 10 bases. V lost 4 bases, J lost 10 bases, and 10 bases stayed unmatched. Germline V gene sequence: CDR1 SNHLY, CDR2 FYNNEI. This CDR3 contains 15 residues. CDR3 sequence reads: CASSATGQGTWEQFF. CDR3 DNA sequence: TGTGCCAGCAGTGCAACGGGACAGGGGACTTGGGAGCAGTTCTTC. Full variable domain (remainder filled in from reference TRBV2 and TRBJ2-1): EPEVTQTPSHQVTQMGQEVILRCVPISNHLYFYWYRQILGQKVEFLVSFYNNEISEKSEIFDDQFSVERPDGSNFTLKIRSTKLEDSAMYFCASSATGQGTWEQFFGPGTRLTVL.

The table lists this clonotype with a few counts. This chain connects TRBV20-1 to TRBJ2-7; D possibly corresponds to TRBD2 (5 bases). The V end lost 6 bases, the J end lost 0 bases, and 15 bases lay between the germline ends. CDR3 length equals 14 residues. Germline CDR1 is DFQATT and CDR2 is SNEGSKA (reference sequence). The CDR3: CSALGLLSSYEQYF. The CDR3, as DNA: TGCAGTGCCCTAGGACTGTTGAGCTCCTACGAGCAGTACTTC.

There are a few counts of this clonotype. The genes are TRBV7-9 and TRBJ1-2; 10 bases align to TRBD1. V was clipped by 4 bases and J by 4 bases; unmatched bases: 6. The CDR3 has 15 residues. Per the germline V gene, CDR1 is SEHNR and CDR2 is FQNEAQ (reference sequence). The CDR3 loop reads CASSSTGGGFYGYTF. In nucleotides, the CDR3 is TGTGCCAGCAGCTCGACAGGGGGCGGCTTCTATGGCTACACCTTC.

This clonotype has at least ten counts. The CDR3: CASSSRPTRTFPYEQYF. The CDR3 region has the DNA TGTGCCAGCAGTTCACGCCCGACTAGGACCTTCCCCTACGAGCAGTACTTC. V is TRBV6-2 or TRBV6-3 and J is TRBJ2-7; a weak D match, TRBD2 (6 bases). CDR1 and CDR2 (germline): MNHEY, SVGEGT. Trimming took off 4 bases at V and 2 bases at J, with 21 bases between the two ends. The CDR3 contains 17 residues.

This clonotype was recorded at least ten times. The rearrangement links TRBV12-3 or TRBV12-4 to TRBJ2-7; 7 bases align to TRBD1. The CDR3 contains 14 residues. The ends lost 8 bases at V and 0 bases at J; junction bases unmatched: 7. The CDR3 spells CASVTGLSSYEQYF. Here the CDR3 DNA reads TGTGCCAGCGTGACAGGGCTGAGCTCCTACGAGCAGTACTTC.

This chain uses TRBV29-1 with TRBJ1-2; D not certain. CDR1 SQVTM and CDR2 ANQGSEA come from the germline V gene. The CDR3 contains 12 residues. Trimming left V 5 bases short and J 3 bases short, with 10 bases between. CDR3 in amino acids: CSVRAVDYGYTF. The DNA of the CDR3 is TGCAGCGTTCGGGCCGTGGACTATGGCTACACCTTC.

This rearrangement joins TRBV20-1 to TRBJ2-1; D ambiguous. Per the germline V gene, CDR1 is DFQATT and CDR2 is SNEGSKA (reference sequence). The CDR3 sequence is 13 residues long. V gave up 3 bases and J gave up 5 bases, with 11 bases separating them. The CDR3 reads CSARTPGHNEQFF. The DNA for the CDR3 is TGCAGTGCTAGGACCCCAGGACACAATGAGCAGTTCTTC.

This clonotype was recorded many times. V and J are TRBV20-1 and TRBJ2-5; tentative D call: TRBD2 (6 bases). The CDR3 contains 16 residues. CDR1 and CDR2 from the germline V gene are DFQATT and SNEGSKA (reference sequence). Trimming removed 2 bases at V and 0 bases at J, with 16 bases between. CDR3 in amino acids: CSARSDLANHQETQYF. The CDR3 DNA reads TGCAGTGCTAGATCGGACCTAGCGAACCACCAAGAGACCCAGTACTTC.

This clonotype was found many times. CDR3 DNA: TGTGCCAGCAGTTTATTCCAACCGGCGGAAGCTTTCTTT. Translating it yields CASSLFQPAEAFF. The chain joins TRBV28 to TRBJ1-1; D call uncertain. The germline V gene encodes CDR1 MDHEN and CDR2 SYDVKM. The germline V and J ends were trimmed by 1 base and 8 bases, with 11 bases remaining between them. This CDR3 comprises 13 residues. The whole variable domain, remainder taken from reference TRBV28 and TRBJ1-1, is DVKVTQSSRYLVKRTGEKVFLECVQDMDHENMFWYRQDPGLGLRLIYFSYDVKMKEKGDIPEGYSVSREKKERFSLILESASTNQTSMYLCASSLFQPAEAFFGQGTRLTVV.

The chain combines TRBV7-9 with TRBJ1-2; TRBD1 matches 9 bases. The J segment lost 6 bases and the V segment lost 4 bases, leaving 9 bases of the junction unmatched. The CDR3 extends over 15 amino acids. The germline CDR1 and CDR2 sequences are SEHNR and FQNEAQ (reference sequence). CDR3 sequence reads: CASSSPGQGTNGYTF. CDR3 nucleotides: TGTGCCAGCAGCTCACCGGGACAGGGAACTAATGGCTACACCTTC.

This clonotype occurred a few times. The CDR3 DNA sequence: TGTGCCAGCAGCCATGCCGGGACTAGAAACTACGAGCAGTACTTC. This codes for CASSHAGTRNYEQYF. The rearrangement joins TRBV13 to TRBJ2-7; 8 bases fit TRBD2. V shed 5 bases, J shed 3 bases, and the junction held 9 bases outside the gene matches. CDR1 is PRHDT and CDR2 is FYEKMQ in the germline V gene (reference sequence). The CDR3 contains 15 residues.

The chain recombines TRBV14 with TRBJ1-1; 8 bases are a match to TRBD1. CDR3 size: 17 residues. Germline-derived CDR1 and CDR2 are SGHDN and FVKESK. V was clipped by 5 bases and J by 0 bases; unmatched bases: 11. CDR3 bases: TGTGCCAGCAGCTTTCGGACAGGGACATTGATGAACACTGAAGCTTTCTTT. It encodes CASSFRTGTLMNTEAFF.